This T cell receptor beta chain appears in the sequencing data of a study of T cell responses to AZD1222 COVID-19 vaccine. General study results and limits: All repertoire sampling was performed exclusively after the peak T cell response.

Clones were read by immunoSEQ multiplex PCR, and TCRdb kept only the in-frame ones, dropping some. This sample has some 150,000 clones, with 92% found just once. Germline lookup yields CDR1 SGHTA and CDR2 FQGTGA. This CDR3 contains 15 residues. J lost 0 bases, V lost 5 bases, and 3 bases had no gene match. About this clone itself: The antigen is undetermined.

The specimen comprised peripheral blood, sampled 28 days after the second AZD1222 dose. The chain uses TRBV7-3 and TRBJ2-1; 8 bases fit TRBD2. The source of this sequence is an adult who received the AZD1222 COVID-19 vaccine. CDR3 sequence reads: CASSVSGSSYNEQFF. DNA of the CDR3: TGTGCCAGCAGCGTAAGCGGGAGCTCCTACAATGAGCAGTTCTTC.